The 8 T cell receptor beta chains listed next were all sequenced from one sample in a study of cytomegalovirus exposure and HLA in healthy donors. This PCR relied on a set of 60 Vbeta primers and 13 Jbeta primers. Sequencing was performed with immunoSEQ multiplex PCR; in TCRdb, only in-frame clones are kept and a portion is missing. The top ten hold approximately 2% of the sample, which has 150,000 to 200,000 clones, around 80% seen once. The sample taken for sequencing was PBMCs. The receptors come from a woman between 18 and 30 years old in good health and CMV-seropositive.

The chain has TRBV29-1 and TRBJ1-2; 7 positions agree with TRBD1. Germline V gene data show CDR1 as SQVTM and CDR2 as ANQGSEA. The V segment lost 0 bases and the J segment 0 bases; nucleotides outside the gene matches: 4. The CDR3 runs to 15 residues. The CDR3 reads CSVEETGAANYGYTF. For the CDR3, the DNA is TGCAGCGTTGAAGAAACAGGGGCCGCTAACTATGGCTACACCTTC.

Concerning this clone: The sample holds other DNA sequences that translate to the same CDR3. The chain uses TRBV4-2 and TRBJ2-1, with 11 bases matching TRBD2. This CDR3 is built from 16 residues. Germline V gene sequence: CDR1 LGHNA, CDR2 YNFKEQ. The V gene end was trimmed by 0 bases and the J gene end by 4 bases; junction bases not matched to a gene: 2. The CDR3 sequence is CASSQDSGGAYNEQFF. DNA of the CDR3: TGTGCCAGCAGCCAAGATAGCGGGGGGGCGTACAATGAGCAGTTCTTC.

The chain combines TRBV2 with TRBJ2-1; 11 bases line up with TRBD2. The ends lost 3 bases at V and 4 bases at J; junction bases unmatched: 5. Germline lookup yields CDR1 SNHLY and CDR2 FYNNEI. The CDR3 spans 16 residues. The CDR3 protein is CASSDRLAGGYNEQFF. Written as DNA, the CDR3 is TGTGCCAGCAGTGATCGGCTAGCGGGGGGATACAATGAGCAGTTCTTC.

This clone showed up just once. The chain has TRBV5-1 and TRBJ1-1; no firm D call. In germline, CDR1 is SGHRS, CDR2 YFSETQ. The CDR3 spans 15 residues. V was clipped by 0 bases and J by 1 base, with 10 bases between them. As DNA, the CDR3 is TGCGCCAGCAGCTTGGCCCAGTCAGGGAACACTGAAGCTTTCTTT. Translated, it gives CASSLAQSGNTEAFF. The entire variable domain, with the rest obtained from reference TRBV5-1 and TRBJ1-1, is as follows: KAGVTQTPRYLIKTRGQQVTLSCSPISGHRSVSWYQQTPGQGLQFLFEYFSETQRNKGNFPGRFSGRQFSNSRSEMNVSTLELGDSALYLCASSLAQSGNTEAFFGQGTRLTVV.

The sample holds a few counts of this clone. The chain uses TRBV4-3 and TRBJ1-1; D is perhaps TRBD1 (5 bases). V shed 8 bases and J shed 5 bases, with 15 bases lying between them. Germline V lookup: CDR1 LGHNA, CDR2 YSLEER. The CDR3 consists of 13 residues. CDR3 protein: CASGSGLGTEAFF. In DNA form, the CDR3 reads TGCGCCAGCGGATCAGGGTTGGGGACTGAAGCTTTCTTT.

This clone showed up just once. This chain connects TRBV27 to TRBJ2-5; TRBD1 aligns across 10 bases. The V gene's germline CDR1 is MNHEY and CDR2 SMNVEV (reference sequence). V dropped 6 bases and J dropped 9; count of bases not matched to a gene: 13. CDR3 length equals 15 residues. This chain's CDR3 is CASRAENDRGRSQYF. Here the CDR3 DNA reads TGTGCCAGCAGGGCAGAAAATGACAGGGGGCGATCCCAGTACTTC.

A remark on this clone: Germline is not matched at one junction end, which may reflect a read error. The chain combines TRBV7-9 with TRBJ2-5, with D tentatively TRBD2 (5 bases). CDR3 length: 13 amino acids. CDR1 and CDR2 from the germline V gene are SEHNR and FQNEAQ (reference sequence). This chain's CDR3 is CASTLTGIETQYF. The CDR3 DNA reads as TGTGCCAGCACCTTAACCGGGATAGAGACCCAGTACTTC.

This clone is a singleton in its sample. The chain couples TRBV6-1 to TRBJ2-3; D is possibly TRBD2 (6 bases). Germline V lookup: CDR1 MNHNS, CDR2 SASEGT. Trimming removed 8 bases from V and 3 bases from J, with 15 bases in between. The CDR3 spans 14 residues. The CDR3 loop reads CASDSAAGTDTQYF. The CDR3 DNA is TGTGCCAGCGATTCCGCGGCGGGGACAGATACGCAGTATTTT.